Included here is one T cell receptor beta chain sequence, with context. The source of the sample is a study of T cell changes during pregnancy in multiple sclerosis. The repertoire was sequenced with immunoSEQ multiplex PCR; TCRdb's copy has only in-frame clones and lacks some. The sample contains 50,000 to 65,000 clones, 90% to 95% of which appear only once. The CDR3 has 16 residues. Germline CDR1 GTSNPN, CDR2 SVGIG (reference sequence). Trimming at V came to 0 bases and at J to 1 base, leaving 5 bases not matched to a gene. The chain joins TRBV30 to TRBJ2-7; 11 bases map to TRBD1. Material: peripheral blood, obtained in the first trimester of pregnancy. The receptor comes from a female donor with multiple sclerosis, enrolled in a pregnancy study. The CDR3 sequence is CAWSVQWDRGSYEQYF. The CDR3 nucleotides read TGTGCCTGGAGTGTACAATGGGACAGGGGGTCCTACGAGCAGTACTTC.